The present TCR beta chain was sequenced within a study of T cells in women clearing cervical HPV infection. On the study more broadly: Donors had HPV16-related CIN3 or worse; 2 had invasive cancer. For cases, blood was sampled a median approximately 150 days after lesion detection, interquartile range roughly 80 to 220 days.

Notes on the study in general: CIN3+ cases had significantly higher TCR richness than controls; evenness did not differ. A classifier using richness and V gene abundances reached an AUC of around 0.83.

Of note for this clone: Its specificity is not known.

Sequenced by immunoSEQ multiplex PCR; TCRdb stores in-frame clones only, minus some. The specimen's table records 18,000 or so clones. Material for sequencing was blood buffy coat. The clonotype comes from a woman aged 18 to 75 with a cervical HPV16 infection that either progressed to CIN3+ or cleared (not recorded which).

CDR3 residues: CSVDWTGGARKTQYF. Partial CDR3 DNA: TGCAGCGTCGACTGGACAGGGGGCGCCCGAAAGACC. The J gene is TRBJ2-5, the V gene TRBV29-1; 11 bases line up with TRBD1. The read ends 3 residues before the CDR3 terminus; that terminus is restored from the germline J gene. This CDR3 contains 15 residues. V lost 6 bases, J lost 6 bases, and 12 bases stayed unmatched. Germline V lookup: CDR1 SQVTM, CDR2 ANQGSEA. The full variable domain, rest sourced from reference TRBV29-1 and TRBJ2-5, is SAVISQKPSRDICQRGTSLTIQCQVDSQVTMMFWYRQQPGQSLTLIATANQGSEATYESGFVIDKFPISRPNLTFSTLTVSNMSPEDSSIYLCSVDWTGGARKTQYFGPGTRLLVL.